The 23 T cell receptor beta chains in this list originate from one sample, sequenced in a study of T-cell memory formation after mild COVID-19. TCRdb fed the 5' RACE reads into MiXCR, producing one record per CDR3 protein. Altogether 190,000 or so distinct CDR3 sequences are present, approximately 30% being singletons, with the ten largest covering approximately 10%. The sequenced material came from PBMCs or a T cell subset sorted from them (not recorded which). The origin of the receptors is an adult woman who had mild COVID-19 (a few samples of this study predate the infection). Cell type and time point are not known.

This clonotype was seen a handful of times. The chain employs TRBV7-9 and TRBJ1-1, with D hard to call. Germline CDR1 is SEHNR and CDR2 is FQNEAQ (reference sequence). Between the trimmed V and J ends, which lost 0 bases and 0 bases, there was a span of 11 bases. There are 16 residues in the CDR3. CDR3 sequence: CASSLAGRIMNTEAFF. The CDR3 DNA sequence: TGTGCCAGCAGCTTAGCTGGTCGGATCATGAACACTGAAGCTTTCTTT.

This clonotype was seen a few times. This sequence joins TRBV4-2 and TRBJ2-5; TRBD2 aligns across 9 bases. Germline V gene data show CDR1 as LGHNA and CDR2 as YNFKEQ. V was pared by 0 bases and J by 2 bases, with 4 bases of the junction left unmatched. CDR3 length: 16 amino acids. The CDR3 DNA is TGTGCCAGCAGCCAAGATCGTCTAGCGGGACAAGAGACCCAGTACTTC. This codes for CASSQDRLAGQETQYF.

This chain connects TRBV25-1 to TRBJ2-5, with 7 bases lining up with TRBD1. Germline trimming cut 3 bases from V and 3 bases from J; bases unmatched to any gene: 7. This CDR3 comprises 15 residues. Germline V gene data show CDR1 as MGHDK and CDR2 as SYGVNS. The DNA for the CDR3 is TGTGCCAGCAGTGACAGGAGACAGGGTAAAGAGACCCAGTACTTC. Its protein is CASSDRRQGKETQYF.

The V gene is TRBV5-6, the J gene TRBJ1-2; 7 bases are a match to TRBD1. Losses at the gene ends were 5 bases for V and 0 bases for J; bases not matched to a gene: 7. This CDR3 contains 15 residues. Germline assignment: CDR1 SGHDT and CDR2 YYEEEE. CDR3 protein: CASRSGTVPNYGYTF. CDR3 DNA sequence: TGTGCCAGCAGGTCCGGGACAGTCCCTAACTATGGCTACACCTTC.

The V gene is TRBV5-1, the J gene TRBJ2-3; 8 positions match TRBD2. Germline V gene sequence: CDR1 SGHRS, CDR2 YFSETQ. J gave up 1 base and V 4 bases, and 11 bases lay outside the gene matches. The CDR3 is 17 residues long. The CDR3 loop reads CASSGGLAGPRTDTQYF. The CDR3 nucleotides are TGCGCCAGCAGCGGTGGGTTAGCGGGGCCTCGCACAGATACGCAGTATTTT.

In its sample, this clonotype was seen many times. The chain is built from TRBV7-2 and TRBJ2-5, with TRBD2 matching over 8 bases. The V and J ends lost 4 bases and 2 bases, in that order; junction bases with no gene match: 6. This CDR3 is built from 15 residues. Germline lookup yields CDR1 SGHTA and CDR2 FQGNSA. The CDR3 region is CASSSGLAGQETQYF. The CDR3, as DNA: TGTGCCAGCAGCTCGGGCTTAGCGGGGCAAGAGACCCAGTACTTC.

This clonotype was observed a handful of times. The chain links TRBV12-3 or TRBV12-4 to TRBJ1-5; TRBD1 agrees at 9 bases. The J segment lost 2 bases and the V segment lost 6 bases, leaving 5 bases of the junction unmatched. This CDR3 is built from 15 residues. CDR3 in amino acids: CASRWGQGRNQPQHF. The CDR3 DNA reads as TGTGCCAGCAGGTGGGGACAGGGACGCAATCAGCCCCAGCATTTT.

The V call is TRBV12-3 or TRBV12-4, the J call TRBJ1-6, with 7 nucleotides matching TRBD1. The V gene end was trimmed by 3 bases and the J gene end by 5 bases; junction bases not matched to a gene: 13. The CDR3 is 18 amino acids. The CDR3 sequence: CASSFDPFGTEDNSPLHF. CDR3 nucleotide sequence: TGTGCCAGCAGTTTCGATCCATTTGGGACAGAAGATAATTCACCCCTCCACTTT.

This clonotype occurred a few times. The V call is TRBV12-3 or TRBV12-4, the J call TRBJ2-2, with 8 bases lining up with TRBD2. With 4 bases clipped from V and 3 bases from J, the junction kept 7 bases outside the gene matches. CDR3 size: 16 residues. For the CDR3, the DNA is TGTGCCAGCAGTTCATCGGGGGGGTCGCACACCGGGGAGCTGTTTTTT. Protein sequence: CASSSSGGSHTGELFF.

In DNA form, the CDR3 reads TGTGCCAGCAGCTCCCAAACTAGCGGGGCCTTCTACGAGCAGTACTTC. Translating gives CASSSQTSGAFYEQYF. V and J are TRBV7-9 and TRBJ2-7, with 10 bases identical to TRBD2. Per germline, CDR1 SEHNR and CDR2 FQNEAQ (reference sequence). V lost 4 bases to trimming and J lost 3 bases; unmatched junction nucleotides: 9. The CDR3 has 16 residues.

The J gene is TRBJ2-1, the V gene TRBV13; D possibly corresponds to TRBD2 (5 bases). Germline lookup yields CDR1 PRHDT and CDR2 FYEKMQ (reference sequence). Deletions cut 8 bases from V and 6 bases from J, with 14 bases between. CDR3 length: 13 residues. In DNA form, the CDR3 reads TGTGCCAGCCAGGTGTGGCGGGTCAATGAGCAGTTCTTC. Amino acids: CASQVWRVNEQFF.

V usage is TRBV5-6 and J usage is TRBJ2-2; D is ambiguous. Germline values: CDR1 SGHDT, CDR2 YYEEEE. CDR3 length: 16 residues. V dropped 1 base and J dropped 5 bases, with 15 bases sitting between them. The CDR3: CASSLLGNLETGELFF. DNA for the CDR3: TGTGCCAGCAGCTTGCTAGGGAATCTCGAAACCGGGGAGCTGTTTTTT.

The count of this clonotype is one. V usage is TRBV7-9 and J usage is TRBJ2-7; D gene uncertain. The CDR3 sequence is 16 residues long. Trimming shortened V by 1 base and J by 3 bases, and 16 bases separated the two germline ends. The germline V gene has CDR1 SEHNR and CDR2 FQNEAQ (reference sequence). The CDR3: CASSLGAGSYFYEQYF. The DNA of the CDR3 is TGTGCCAGCAGCTTAGGAGCTGGGTCCTACTTCTACGAGCAGTACTTC.

This clonotype was recorded a few times. This chain uses TRBV7-8 with TRBJ1-6, with unresolved D. The CDR3 loop spans 15 amino acids. Germline CDR1 is SGHVS and CDR2 is FQNEAQ. V lost 5 bases and J lost 2, with 10 bases in between. The CDR3 spells CASSPAGAYNSPLHF. The CDR3 DNA reads TGTGCCAGCAGCCCCGCGGGCGCCTATAATTCACCCCTCCACTTT.

This clonotype was seen repeatedly, ten times or more. The V call is TRBV6-5, the J call TRBJ1-1; D gene ambiguous. V lost 0 bases and J 0 bases, leaving 11 bases between the germline ends. The CDR3 is 16 amino acids. CDR1 is MNHEY, CDR2 SVGAGI, per germline. CDR3 residues: CASSYSGYGVNTEAFF. CDR3 DNA sequence: TGTGCCAGCAGTTACTCGGGGTACGGAGTGAACACTGAAGCTTTCTTT.

The rearrangement uses TRBV30 and TRBJ2-5, with TRBD2 identical over 11 bases. The CDR3 loop spans 15 amino acids. Per the germline V gene, CDR1 is GTSNPN and CDR2 is SVGIG (reference sequence). J lost 3 bases, V lost 4 bases, and 7 bases had no gene match. The CDR3 coding sequence is TGTGCCTGGACAACAGGGACTAGCGGTAAAGAGACCCAGTACTTC. This gives the protein CAWTTGTSGKETQYF.

The V gene is TRBV30, the J gene TRBJ2-7; D possibly corresponds to TRBD2 (5 bases). The germline CDR1 and CDR2 sequences are GTSNPN and SVGIG (reference sequence). V lost 6 bases to trimming and J lost 4 bases, with 10 bases between them. The CDR3 sequence is 11 residues long. Written as DNA, the CDR3 is TGTGCCTGTAGAGGGTTATACGAGCAGTACTTC. Translation: CACRGLYEQYF.

The chain joins TRBV20-1 to TRBJ2-7, with 10 bases fitting TRBD2. The CDR3 is made up of 14 amino acids. The V and J ends lost 3 bases and 5 bases, in that order; junction bases with no gene match: 7. The germline gives CDR1 DFQATT, CDR2 SNEGSKA (reference sequence). DNA for the CDR3: TGCAGTGCTAGCCTTAGCGGGAGGATGAACGAGCAGTACTTC. Translation gives CSASLSGRMNEQYF.

V is TRBV24-1 and J is TRBJ2-7, with no clear D. Germline V CDR1 and CDR2: KGHDR, SFDVKD. The CDR3 has 13 amino acids. V shed 4 bases and J shed 0 bases, with 6 bases lying between them. CDR3 DNA sequence: TGTGCCACCAGTGAGGGCAGCTCCTACGAGCAGTACTTC. Translation: CATSEGSSYEQYF.

The gene calls are TRBV6-6 and TRBJ2-5; perhaps D is TRBD1 or TRBD2 (5 bases each). The CDR3 length is 18 residues. Per the germline V gene, CDR1 is MNHNY and CDR2 is SVGAGI (reference sequence). With 6 bases removed from V and 5 bases from J, the gap between germline ends came to 28 bases. Here the CDR3 reads CASRLLSSEGSPSETQYF. CDR3 coding DNA: TGTGCCAGCAGACTCCTCTCTTCCGAGGGGAGCCCCAGTGAGACCCAGTACTTC.

This chain links TRBV10-3 with TRBJ2-5; D is perhaps TRBD1 (6 bases). CDR1 is ENHRY and CDR2 is SYGVKD in the germline V gene. The length of the CDR3 is 15 residues. With 5 bases removed from V and 2 bases from J, the gap between germline ends came to 15 bases. The CDR3 nucleotides are TGTGCCATCAGTTCTGCGGACAGACCTCAAGAGACCCAGTACTTC. Its protein is CAISSADRPQETQYF.

The V gene is TRBV29-1, the J gene TRBJ2-7, with 8 bases matching TRBD2. The CDR3 length is 12 residues. The V and J ends lost 8 bases and 3 bases, in that order; junction bases with no gene match: 6. From germline, CDR1 is SQVTM and CDR2 ANQGSEA. This CDR3 reads CSTTGTSYEQYF. The CDR3 coding sequence is TGCAGCACCACCGGGACTAGCTACGAGCAGTACTTC.

There are a few counts of this clonotype. This chain uses TRBV10-3 with TRBJ2-4; 8 nucleotides agree with TRBD2. V trimming: 3 bases; J trimming: 0 bases; junction bases outside the gene matches: 10. CDR1 and CDR2 (germline): ENHRY, SYGVKD. CDR3 length equals 18 residues. The CDR3 nucleotides read TGTGCCATCAGTGAATTCCCAAGCGGGGGAGTAGCCAAAAACATTCAGTACTTC. Translating it yields CAISEFPSGGVAKNIQYF.